Sequencing of this TCR beta chain was carried out in a study of T cells in Graves' hyperthyroidism and ophthalmopathy. TCR beta CDR3 region amplification was performed from RNA transcripts. A set of HTBI primers served as the primers for a first-round RT-PCR of the TCR CDR3. A single record per CDR3 protein comes from TCRdb applying MiXCR to the multiplex PCR reads. The table has roughly 640,000 distinct CDR3 sequences, 16% seen once; the top ten hold 2.5% to 4%. V lost 4 bases and J 7 bases, leaving 14 bases between the germline ends. CDR1 is SQVTM, CDR2 ANQGSEA, per germline. The CDR3 is made up of 14 amino acids.

The clonotype comes from a woman in her 40s with Graves' ophthalmopathy. This chain links TRBV29-1 with TRBJ1-6; D uncertain. The sample comprised blood. Here the CDR3 DNA reads TGCAGCGTTGGTGATGGGGAGAGGAATTCACCCCTCCACTTT. Its protein is CSVGDGERNSPLHF.